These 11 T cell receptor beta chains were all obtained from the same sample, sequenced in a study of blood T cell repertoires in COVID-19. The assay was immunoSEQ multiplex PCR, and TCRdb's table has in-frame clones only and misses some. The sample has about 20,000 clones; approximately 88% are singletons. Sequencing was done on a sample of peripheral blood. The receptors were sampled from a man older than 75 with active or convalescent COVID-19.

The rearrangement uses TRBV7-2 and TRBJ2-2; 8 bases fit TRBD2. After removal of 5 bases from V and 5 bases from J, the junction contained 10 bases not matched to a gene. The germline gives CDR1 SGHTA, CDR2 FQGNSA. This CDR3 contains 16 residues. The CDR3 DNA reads TGTGCCAGCAGCGCATACGAGCGGGGGAGTACCGGGGAGCTGTTTTTT. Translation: CASSAYERGSTGELFF. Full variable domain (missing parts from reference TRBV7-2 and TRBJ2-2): GAGVSQSPSNKVTEKGKDVELRCDPISGHTALYWYRQSLGQGLEFLIYFQGNSAPDKSGLPSDRFSAERTGGSVSTLTIQRTQQEDSAVYLCASSAYERGSTGELFFGEGSRLTVL.

This chain's CDR3 is CASSAGQGDSGELFF. CDR3 sequence (DNA): TGTGCCAGCTCGGCGGGACAGGGTGATTCCGGGGAGCTGTTTTTT. This chain connects TRBV18 to TRBJ2-2, with 9 bases identical to TRBD1. The CDR3 is 15 amino acids. Per the germline V gene, CDR1 is KGHSH and CDR2 is LQKENI. J gave up 6 bases and V 6 bases, and 8 bases lay outside the gene matches.

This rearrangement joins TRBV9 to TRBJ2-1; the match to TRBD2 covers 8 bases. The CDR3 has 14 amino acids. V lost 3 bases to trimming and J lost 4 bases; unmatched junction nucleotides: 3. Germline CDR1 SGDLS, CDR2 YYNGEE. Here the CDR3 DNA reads TGTGCCAGCAGCGCTACTAGCGGTTACAATGAGCAGTTCTTC. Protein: CASSATSGYNEQFF.

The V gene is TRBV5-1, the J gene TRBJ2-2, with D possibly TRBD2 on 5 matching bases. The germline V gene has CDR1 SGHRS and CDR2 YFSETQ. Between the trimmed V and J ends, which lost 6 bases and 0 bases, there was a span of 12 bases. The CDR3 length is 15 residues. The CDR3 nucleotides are TGCGCCAGCAATTTAGCGATACCGAACACCGGGGAGCTGTTTTTT. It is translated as CASNLAIPNTGELFF.

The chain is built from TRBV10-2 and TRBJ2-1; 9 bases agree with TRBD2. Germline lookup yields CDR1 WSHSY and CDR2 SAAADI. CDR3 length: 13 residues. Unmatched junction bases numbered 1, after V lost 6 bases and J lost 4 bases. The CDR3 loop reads CASRTSGYNEQFF. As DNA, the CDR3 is TGCGCCAGCAGGACTAGCGGATACAATGAGCAGTTCTTC.

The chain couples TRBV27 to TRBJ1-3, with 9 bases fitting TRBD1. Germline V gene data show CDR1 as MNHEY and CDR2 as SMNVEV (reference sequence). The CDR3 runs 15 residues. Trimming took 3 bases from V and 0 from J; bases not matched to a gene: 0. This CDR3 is CASSLTGGSGNTIYF. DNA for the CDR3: TGTGCCAGCAGTTTGACAGGGGGCTCTGGAAACACCATATATTTT.

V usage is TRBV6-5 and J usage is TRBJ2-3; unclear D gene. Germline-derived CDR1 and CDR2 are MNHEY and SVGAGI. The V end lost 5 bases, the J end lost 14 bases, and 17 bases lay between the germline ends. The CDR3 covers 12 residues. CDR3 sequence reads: CASSPVSGLRYF. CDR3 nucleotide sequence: TGTGCCAGCAGTCCAGTCTCGGGTTTGAGGTATTTT.

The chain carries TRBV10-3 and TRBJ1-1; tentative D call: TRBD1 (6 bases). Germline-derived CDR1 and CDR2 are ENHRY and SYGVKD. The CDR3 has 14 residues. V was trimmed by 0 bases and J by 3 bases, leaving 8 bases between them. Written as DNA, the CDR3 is TGTGCCATCAGTGAGTCGGGGGCTCACACTGAAGCTTTCTTT. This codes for CAISESGAHTEAFF.

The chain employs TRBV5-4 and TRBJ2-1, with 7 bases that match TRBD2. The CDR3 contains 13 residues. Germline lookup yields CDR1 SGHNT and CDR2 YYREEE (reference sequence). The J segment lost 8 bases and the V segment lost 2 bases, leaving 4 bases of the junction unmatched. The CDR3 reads CASSFIGGYEQFF. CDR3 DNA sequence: TGTGCCAGCAGCTTTATCGGGGGGTATGAGCAGTTCTTC.

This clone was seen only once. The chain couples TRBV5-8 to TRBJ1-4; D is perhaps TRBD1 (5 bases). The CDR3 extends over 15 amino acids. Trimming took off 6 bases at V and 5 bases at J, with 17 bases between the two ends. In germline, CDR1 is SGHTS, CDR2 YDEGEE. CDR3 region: CASNTHRQPNEKLFF. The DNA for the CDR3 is TGTGCCAGCAACACCCACAGGCAACCGAATGAAAAACTGTTTTTT.

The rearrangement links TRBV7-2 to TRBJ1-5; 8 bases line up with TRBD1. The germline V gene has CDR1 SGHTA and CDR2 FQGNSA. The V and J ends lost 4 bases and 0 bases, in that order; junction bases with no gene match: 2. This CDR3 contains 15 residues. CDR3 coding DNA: TGTGCCAGCAGCTATCAGGGGGCTAGCAATCAGCCCCAGCATTTT. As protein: CASSYQGASNQPQHF.